Following are 2 T cell receptor beta chains from one sample sequenced in a study of cytomegalovirus exposure and HLA in healthy donors. 60 Vbeta and 13 Jbeta primers were used in PCR. Assay used: immunoSEQ multiplex PCR; TCRdb lists only in-frame clones, some missing. The repertoire holds 90,000 or so clones, with approximately 80% as singletons. The material sequenced was PBMCs. The receptors shown here come from a man aged 50 to 59 in good health and CMV-seropositive.

J is TRBJ2-1 and V is TRBV2, with TRBD1 identical over 7 bases. Germline loops: CDR1 SNHLY, CDR2 FYNNEI. The CDR3 sequence is 15 residues long. J was trimmed by 0 bases and V by 5 bases; bases with no gene match: 4. The CDR3 DNA follows: TGTGCCAGCAGTCAGGGGGAGAGCTCCTACAATGAGCAGTTCTTC. It specifies CASSQGESSYNEQFF.

V usage is TRBV7-9 and J usage is TRBJ2-7; no clear D. Germline CDR1 SEHNR, CDR2 FQNEAQ (reference sequence). The CDR3 totals 12 residues. The ends were cut back, 4 bases at V and 6 bases at J, with 10 bases in the middle. The CDR3 is CASSSYYGEQYF. For the CDR3, the DNA is TGTGCCAGCAGCTCCTATTATGGCGAGCAGTACTTC. Full variable domain (rest looked up from reference TRBV7-9 and TRBJ2-7): DTGVSQNPRHKITKRGQNVTFRCDPISEHNRLYWYRQTLGQGPEFLTYFQNEAQLEKSRLLSDRFSAERPKGSFSTLEIQRTEQGDSAMYLCASSSYYGEQYFGPGTRLTVT.